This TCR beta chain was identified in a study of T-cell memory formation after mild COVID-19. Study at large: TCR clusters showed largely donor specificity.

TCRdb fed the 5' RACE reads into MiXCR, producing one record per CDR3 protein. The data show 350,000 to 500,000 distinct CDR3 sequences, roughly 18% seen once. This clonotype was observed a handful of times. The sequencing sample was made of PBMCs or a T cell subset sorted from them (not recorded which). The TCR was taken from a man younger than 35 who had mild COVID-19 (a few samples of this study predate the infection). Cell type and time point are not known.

The CDR3 spells CASRDRDRSNTGELFF. In DNA, the CDR3 is TGTGCCAGCAGGGATCGGGACAGGTCGAACACCGGGGAGCTGTTTTTT. This chain connects TRBV7-2 to TRBJ2-2; 8 bases are a match to TRBD1. The CDR3 is made up of 16 amino acids. The V gene's germline CDR1 is SGHTA and CDR2 FQGNSA. The V segment lost 6 bases and the J segment 0 bases; nucleotides outside the gene matches: 6.